One T cell receptor (beta chain) is described in this entry. Its antigen is not identified. This specimen comes from a study of cytomegalovirus exposure and HLA in healthy donors. Points from the study as a whole: Donors belonging to an Asian-associated ancestry cluster reportedly showed fewer N-insertions in productive TCRs than the roughly 670-donor mean, according to what a later analysis found.

Between the trimmed V and J ends, which lost 4 bases and 4 bases, there was a span of 5 bases. The CDR3 spans 11 residues. The V gene's germline CDR1 is MDHEN and CDR2 SYDVKM. The PCR contained 60 Vbeta and 13 Jbeta primers. Clones were read by immunoSEQ multiplex PCR, and TCRdb kept only the in-frame ones, dropping some. This sample has about 130,000 clones, with 83% found just once. The V gene is TRBV28, the J gene TRBJ2-7; D not resolved. This TCR was recovered from a middle-aged woman in good health and CMV-seropositive. Sequenced: PBMCs. In DNA form, the CDR3 reads TGTGCCAGCAGTTACAAGTACGAGCAGTACTTC. Encoded protein: CASSYKYEQYF. The whole variable domain, filled in from reference TRBV28 and TRBJ2-7, reads DVKVTQSSRYLVKRTGEKVFLECVQDMDHENMFWYRQDPGLGLRLIYFSYDVKMKEKGDIPEGYSVSREKKERFSLILESASTNQTSMYLCASSYKYEQYFGPGTRLTVT.